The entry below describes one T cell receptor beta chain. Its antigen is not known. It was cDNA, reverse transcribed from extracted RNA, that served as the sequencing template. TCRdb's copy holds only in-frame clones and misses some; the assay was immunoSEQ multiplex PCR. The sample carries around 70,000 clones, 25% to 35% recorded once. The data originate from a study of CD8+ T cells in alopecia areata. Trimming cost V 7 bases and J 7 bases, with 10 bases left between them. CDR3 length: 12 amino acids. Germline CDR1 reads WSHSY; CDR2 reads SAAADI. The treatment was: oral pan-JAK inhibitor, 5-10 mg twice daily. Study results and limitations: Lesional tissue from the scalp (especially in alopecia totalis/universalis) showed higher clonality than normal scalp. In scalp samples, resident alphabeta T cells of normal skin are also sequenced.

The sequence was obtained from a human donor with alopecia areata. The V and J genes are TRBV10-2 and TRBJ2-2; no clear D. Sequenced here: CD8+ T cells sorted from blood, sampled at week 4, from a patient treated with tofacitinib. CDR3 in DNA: TGCGCCAGCATTCCCCGGGTCGGGGAGCTGTTTTTT. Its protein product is CASIPRVGELFF.